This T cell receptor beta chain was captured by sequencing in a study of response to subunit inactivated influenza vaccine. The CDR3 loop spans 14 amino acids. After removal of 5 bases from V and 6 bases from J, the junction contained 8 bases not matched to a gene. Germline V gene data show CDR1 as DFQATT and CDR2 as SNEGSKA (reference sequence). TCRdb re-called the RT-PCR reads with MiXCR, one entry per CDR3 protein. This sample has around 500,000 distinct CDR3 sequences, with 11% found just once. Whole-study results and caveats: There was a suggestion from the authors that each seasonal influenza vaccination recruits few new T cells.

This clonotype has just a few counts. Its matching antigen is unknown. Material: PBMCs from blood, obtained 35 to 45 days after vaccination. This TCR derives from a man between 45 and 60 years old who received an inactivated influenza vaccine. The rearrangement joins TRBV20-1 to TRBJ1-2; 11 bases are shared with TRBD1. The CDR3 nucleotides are TGCAGTGCTTATCCGGGACAGGGGGGGAATGGCTACACCTTC. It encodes CSAYPGQGGNGYTF.